The rows below give T cell receptor beta chains drawn from one sample of a study of blood T cell repertoires in COVID-19. The repertoire was sequenced with immunoSEQ multiplex PCR; TCRdb's copy has only in-frame clones and lacks some. The sample records about 190,000 clones, more than 75% being singletons. Sequenced sample: peripheral blood. The receptors derive from a woman aged 18-29 years who had recovered from COVID-19. CDR3s include the opening cysteine and the closing phenylalanine or tryptophan. D genes are given only for firm matches. Expanded clones get a size class; other rows say once, few or many, or leave the size out.

V,size,D,J,DNA,CDR3
TRBV4-3,.,.,TRBJ1-4,TGCGCCAGCAGCCAAGATTTCGGGATTATAAATGAAAAACTGTTTTTT,CASSQDFGIINEKLFF
TRBV18,.,.,TRBJ2-7,TGTGCCAGCTCACGGCTCGGACAAGACTACGAGCAGTACTTC,CASSRLGQDYEQYF
TRBV25-1,.,TRBD1,TRBJ1-2,TGTGCCAGCAGTGACAGGGGGCCTAACTATGGCTACACCTTC,CASSDRGPNYGYTF
TRBV7-2,once,.,TRBJ2-3,TGTGCCAGCAGCTTAGTTCAGGGTGCAGATACGCAGTATTTT,CASSLVQGADTQYF
TRBV11-2,.,.,TRBJ1-2,TGTGCCAGCAGCCCCGGACAGCGGGGTAACTATGGCTACACCTTC,CASSPGQRGNYGYTF
TRBV19,.,.,TRBJ2-3,TGTGCCAGTAGTATAGGAAACGGAGATACGCAGTATTTT,CASSIGNGDTQYF
TRBV19,.,.,TRBJ2-3,TGTGCCAGTACCAAATGGGGCAGTTTGATAGATACGCAGTATTTT,CASTKWGSLIDTQYF
TRBV28,.,TRBD2,TRBJ2-6,TGTGCCAGCAGTGGGGGGGACCCCTCTGGGGCCAACGTCCTGACTTTC,CASSGGDPSGANVLTF
TRBV2,.,.,TRBJ2-5,TGTGCCAGCAGTGAGAGGGGGGGGCCCCTTGAGACCCAGTACTTC,CASSERGGPLETQYF
TRBV6-4,.,TRBD2,TRBJ2-3,TGTGCCAGCAGTGACGGCGGGAGCCCAGATACGCAGTATTTT,CASSDGGSPDTQYF
TRBV28,once,.,TRBJ1-1,TGTGCCAGCAGTTTAGACGGGGACACTGAAGCTTTCTTT,CASSLDGDTEAFF